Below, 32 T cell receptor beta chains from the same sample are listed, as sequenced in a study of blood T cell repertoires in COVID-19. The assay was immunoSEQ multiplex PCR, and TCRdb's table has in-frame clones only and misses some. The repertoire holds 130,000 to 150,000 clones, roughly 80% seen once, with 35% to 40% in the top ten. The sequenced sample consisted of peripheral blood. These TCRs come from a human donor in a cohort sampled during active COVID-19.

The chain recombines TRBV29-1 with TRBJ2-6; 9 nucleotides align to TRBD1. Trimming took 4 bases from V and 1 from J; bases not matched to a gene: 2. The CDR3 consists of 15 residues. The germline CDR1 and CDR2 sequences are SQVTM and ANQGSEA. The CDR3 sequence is CSVVGQGSGANVLTF. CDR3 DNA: TGCAGCGTTGTGGGACAGGGATCTGGGGCCAACGTCCTGACTTTC.

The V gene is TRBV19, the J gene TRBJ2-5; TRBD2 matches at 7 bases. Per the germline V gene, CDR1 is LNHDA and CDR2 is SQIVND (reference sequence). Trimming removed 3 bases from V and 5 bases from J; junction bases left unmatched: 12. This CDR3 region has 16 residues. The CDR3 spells CASSIRVSGAGETQYF. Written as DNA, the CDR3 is TGTGCCAGTAGTATTCGTGTCAGCGGGGCAGGGGAGACCCAGTACTTC.

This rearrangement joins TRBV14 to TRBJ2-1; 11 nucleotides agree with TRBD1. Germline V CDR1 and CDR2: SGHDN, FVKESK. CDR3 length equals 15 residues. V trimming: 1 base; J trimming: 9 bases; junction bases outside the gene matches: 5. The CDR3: CASSQVGTGGGEQFF. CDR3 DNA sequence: TGTGCCAGCAGCCAAGTGGGGACAGGGGGAGGTGAGCAGTTCTTC.

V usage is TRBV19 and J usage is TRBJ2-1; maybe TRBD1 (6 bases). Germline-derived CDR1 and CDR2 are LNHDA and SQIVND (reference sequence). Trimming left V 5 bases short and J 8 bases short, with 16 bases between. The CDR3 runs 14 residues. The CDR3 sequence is CASSSDRMNDEQFF. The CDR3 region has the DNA TGTGCCAGTAGTTCTGACAGGATGAATGATGAGCAGTTCTTC.

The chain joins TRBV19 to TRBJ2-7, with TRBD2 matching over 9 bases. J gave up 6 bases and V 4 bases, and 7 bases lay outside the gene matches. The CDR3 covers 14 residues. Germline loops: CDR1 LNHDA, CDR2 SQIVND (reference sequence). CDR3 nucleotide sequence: TGTGCCAGTAGTAAGCCTAGCGGGGTTTCCGAGCAGTACTTC. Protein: CASSKPSGVSEQYF.

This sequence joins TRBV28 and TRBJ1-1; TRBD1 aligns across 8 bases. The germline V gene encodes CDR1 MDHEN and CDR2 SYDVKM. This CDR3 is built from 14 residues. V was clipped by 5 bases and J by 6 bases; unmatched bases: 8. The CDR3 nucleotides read TGTGCCAGCAGTGCCGGGACAGGAGAGGCTGAAGCTTTCTTT. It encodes CASSAGTGEAEAFF.

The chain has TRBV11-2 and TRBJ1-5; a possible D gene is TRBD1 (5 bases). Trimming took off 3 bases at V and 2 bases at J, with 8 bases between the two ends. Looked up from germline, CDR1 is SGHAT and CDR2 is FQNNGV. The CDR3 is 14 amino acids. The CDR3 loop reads CASSLDNGNQPQHF. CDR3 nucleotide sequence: TGTGCCAGCAGCTTGGACAACGGCAATCAGCCCCAGCATTTT.

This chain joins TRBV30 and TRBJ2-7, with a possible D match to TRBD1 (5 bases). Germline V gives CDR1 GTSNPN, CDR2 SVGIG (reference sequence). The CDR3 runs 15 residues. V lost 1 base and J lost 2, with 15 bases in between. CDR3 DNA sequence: TGTGCCTGGAGTGGAACTGGGCAGGGCACCTACGAGCAGTACTTC. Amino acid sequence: CAWSGTGQGTYEQYF.

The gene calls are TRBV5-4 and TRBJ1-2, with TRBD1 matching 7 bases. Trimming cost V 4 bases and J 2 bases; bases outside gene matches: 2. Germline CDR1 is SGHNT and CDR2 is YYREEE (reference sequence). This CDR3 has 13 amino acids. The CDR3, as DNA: TGTGCCAGCAGCGTGACAGGGAACTATGGCTACACCTTC. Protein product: CASSVTGNYGYTF.

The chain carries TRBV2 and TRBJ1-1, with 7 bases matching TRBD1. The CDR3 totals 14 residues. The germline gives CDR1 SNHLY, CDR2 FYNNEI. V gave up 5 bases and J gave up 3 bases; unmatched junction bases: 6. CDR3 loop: CASSPEGADTEAFF. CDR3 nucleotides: TGTGCCAGCAGTCCCGAGGGGGCGGACACTGAAGCTTTCTTT.

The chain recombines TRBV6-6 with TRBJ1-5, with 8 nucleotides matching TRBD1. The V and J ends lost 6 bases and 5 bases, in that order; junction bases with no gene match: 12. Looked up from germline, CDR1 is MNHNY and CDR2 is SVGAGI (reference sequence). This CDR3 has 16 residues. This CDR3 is CASRLDRAYGHQPQHF. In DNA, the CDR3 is TGTGCCAGCAGGTTGGACAGGGCCTATGGTCATCAGCCCCAGCATTTT.

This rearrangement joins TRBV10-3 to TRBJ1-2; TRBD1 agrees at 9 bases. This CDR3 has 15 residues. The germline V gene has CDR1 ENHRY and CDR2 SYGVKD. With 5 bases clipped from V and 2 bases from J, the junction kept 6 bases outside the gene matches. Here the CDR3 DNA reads TGTGCCATCAGTATGGGGACAGGGACGAACTATGGCTACACCTTC. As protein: CAISMGTGTNYGYTF.

CDR3 region: CSVAGGLDYGYTF. In DNA, the CDR3 is TGCAGCGTTGCAGGGGGCCTGGACTATGGCTACACCTTC. This chain links TRBV29-1 with TRBJ1-2, with 8 positions matching TRBD1. Germline CDR1 SQVTM, CDR2 ANQGSEA. The CDR3 length is 13 residues. The trim removed 4 bases at V and 3 bases at J, leaving 4 bases unmatched.

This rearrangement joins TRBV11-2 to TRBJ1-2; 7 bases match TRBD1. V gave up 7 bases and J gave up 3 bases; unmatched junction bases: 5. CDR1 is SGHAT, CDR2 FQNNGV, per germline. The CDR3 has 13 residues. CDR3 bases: TGTGCCAGCACCACAGGGGCTTACTATGGCTACACCTTC. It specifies CASTTGAYYGYTF.

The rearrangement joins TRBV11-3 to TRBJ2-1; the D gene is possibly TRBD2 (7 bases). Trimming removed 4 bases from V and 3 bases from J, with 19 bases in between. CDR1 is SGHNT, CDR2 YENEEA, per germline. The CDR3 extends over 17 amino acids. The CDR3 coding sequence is TGTGCCAGCAGCTACCTCCTGGGCGGGGGCAGCTACAATGAGCAGTTCTTC. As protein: CASSYLLGGGSYNEQFF. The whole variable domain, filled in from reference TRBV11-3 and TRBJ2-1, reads EAGVVQSPRYKIIEKKQPVAFWCNPISGHNTLYWYLQNLGQGPELLIRYENEEAVDDSQLPKDRFSAERLKGVDSTLKIQPAELGDSAVYLCASSYLLGGGSYNEQFFGPGTRLTVL.

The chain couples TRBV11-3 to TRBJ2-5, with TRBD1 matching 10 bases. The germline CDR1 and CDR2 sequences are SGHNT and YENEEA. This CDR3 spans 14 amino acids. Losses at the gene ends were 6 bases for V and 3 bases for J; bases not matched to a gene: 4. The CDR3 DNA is TGTGCCAGCAGTTGGGGGACAGGGGAAGAGACCCAGTACTTC. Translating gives CASSWGTGEETQYF. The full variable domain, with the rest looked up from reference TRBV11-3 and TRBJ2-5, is EAGVVQSPRYKIIEKKQPVAFWCNPISGHNTLYWYLQNLGQGPELLIRYENEEAVDDSQLPKDRFSAERLKGVDSTLKIQPAELGDSAVYLCASSWGTGEETQYFGPGTRLLVL.

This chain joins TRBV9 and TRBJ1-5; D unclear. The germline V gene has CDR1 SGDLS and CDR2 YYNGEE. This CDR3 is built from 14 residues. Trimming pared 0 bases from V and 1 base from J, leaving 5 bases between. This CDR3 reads CASSVGISNQPQHF. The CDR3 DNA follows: TGTGCCAGCAGCGTAGGTATCAGCAATCAGCCCCAGCATTTT.

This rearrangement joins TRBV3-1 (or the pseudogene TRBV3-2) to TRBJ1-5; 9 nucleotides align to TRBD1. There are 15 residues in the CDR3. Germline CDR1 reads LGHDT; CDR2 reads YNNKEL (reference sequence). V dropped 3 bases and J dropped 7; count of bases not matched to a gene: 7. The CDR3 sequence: CASSHPGTGRQPQHF. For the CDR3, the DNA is TGTGCCAGCAGCCACCCCGGGACAGGGAGACAGCCCCAGCATTTT.

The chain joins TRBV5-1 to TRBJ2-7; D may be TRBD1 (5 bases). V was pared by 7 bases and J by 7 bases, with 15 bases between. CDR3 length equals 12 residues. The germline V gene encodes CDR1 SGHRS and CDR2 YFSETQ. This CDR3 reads CASRQGLGEQYF. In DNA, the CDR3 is TGCGCCAGCCGTCAGGGCCTTGGGGAGCAGTACTTC. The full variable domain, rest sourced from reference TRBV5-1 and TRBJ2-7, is KAGVTQTPRYLIKTRGQQVTLSCSPISGHRSVSWYQQTPGQGLQFLFEYFSETQRNKGNFPGRFSGRQFSNSRSEMNVSTLELGDSALYLCASRQGLGEQYFGPGTRLTVT.

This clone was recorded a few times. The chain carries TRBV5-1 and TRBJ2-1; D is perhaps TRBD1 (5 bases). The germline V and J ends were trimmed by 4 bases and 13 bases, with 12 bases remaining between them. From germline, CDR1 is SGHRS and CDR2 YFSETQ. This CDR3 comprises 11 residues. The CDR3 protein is CASSQGSSQFF. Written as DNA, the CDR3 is TGCGCCAGCAGCCAGGGATCTTCTCAGTTCTTC. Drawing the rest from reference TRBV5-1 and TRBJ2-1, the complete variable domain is KAGVTQTPRYLIKTRGQQVTLSCSPISGHRSVSWYQQTPGQGLQFLFEYFSETQRNKGNFPGRFSGRQFSNSRSEMNVSTLELGDSALYLCASSQGSSQFFGPGTRLTVL.

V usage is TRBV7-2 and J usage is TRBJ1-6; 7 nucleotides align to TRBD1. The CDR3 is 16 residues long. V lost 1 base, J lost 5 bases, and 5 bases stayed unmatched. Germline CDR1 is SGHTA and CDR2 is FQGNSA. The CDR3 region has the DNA TGTGCCAGCAGCTTAGGATTTGGACAGGATAATTCACCCCTCCACTTT. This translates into CASSLGFGQDNSPLHF. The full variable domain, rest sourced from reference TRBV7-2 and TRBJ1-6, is GAGVSQSPSNKVTEKGKDVELRCDPISGHTALYWYRQSLGQGLEFLIYFQGNSAPDKSGLPSDRFSAERTGGSVSTLTIQRTQQEDSAVYLCASSLGFGQDNSPLHFGNGTRLTVT.

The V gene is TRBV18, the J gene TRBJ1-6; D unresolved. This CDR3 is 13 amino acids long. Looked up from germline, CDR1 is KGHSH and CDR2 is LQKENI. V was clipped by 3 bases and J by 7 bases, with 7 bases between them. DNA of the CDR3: TGTGCCAGCTCACCCGCACAGAATTCACCCCTCCACTTT. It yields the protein CASSPAQNSPLHF.

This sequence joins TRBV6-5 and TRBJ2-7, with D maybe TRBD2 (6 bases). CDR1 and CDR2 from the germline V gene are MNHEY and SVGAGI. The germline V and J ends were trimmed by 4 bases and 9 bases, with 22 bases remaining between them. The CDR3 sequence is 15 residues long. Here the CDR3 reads CASSSWGDGASGQYF. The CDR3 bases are TGTGCCAGCAGTTCCTGGGGGGACGGGGCCAGTGGGCAGTACTTC.

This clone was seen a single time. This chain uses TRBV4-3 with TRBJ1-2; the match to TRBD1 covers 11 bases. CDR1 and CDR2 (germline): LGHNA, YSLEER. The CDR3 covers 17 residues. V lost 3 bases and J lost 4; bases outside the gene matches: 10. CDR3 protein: CASSQLAGTGGSYGYTF. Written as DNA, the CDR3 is TGCGCCAGCAGCCAGCTGGCGGGGACAGGGGGGAGCTATGGCTACACCTTC.

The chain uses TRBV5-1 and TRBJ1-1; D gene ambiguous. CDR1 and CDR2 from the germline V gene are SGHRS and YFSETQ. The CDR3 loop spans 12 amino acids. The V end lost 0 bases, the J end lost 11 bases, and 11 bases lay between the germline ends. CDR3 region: CASSLAGRFAFF. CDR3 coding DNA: TGCGCCAGCAGCTTGGCCGGCAGGTTCGCTTTCTTT.

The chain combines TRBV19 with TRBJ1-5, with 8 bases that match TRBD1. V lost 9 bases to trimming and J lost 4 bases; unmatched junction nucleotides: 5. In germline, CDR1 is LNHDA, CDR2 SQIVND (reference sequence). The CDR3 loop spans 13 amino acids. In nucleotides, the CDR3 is TGTGCCAGCCGGACAGGGAGGAATCAGCCCCAGCATTTT. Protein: CASRTGRNQPQHF.

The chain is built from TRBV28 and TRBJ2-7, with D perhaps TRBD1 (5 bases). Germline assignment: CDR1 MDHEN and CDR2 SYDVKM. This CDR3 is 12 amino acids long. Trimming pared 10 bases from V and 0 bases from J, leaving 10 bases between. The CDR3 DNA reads TGTGCCACTCGACAGTTCTCCTACGAGCAGTACTTC. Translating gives CATRQFSYEQYF. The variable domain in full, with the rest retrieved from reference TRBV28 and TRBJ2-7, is DVKVTQSSRYLVKRTGEKVFLECVQDMDHENMFWYRQDPGLGLRLIYFSYDVKMKEKGDIPEGYSVSREKKERFSLILESASTNQTSMYLCATRQFSYEQYFGPGTRLTVT.

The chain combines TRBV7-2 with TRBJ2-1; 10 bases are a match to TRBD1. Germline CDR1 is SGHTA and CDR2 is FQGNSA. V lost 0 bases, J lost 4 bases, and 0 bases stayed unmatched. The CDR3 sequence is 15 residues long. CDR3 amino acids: CASSLAGQGYNEQFF. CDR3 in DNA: TGTGCCAGCAGCTTAGCGGGACAGGGGTACAATGAGCAGTTCTTC.

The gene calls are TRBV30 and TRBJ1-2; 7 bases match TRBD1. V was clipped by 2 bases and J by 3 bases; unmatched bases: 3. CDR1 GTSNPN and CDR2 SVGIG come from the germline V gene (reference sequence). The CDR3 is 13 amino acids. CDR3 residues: CAWSFTGDYGYTF. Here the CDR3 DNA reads TGTGCCTGGAGTTTCACAGGGGACTATGGCTACACCTTC.

CDR3 sequence reads: CASSSPARGGVETQYF. The CDR3 region has the DNA TGTGCCAGCAGCTCCCCGGCGCGGGGGGGCGTGGAGACCCAGTACTTC. This chain joins TRBV4-2 and TRBJ2-5, with TRBD2 matching over 9 bases. Trimming removed 5 bases from V and 5 bases from J; junction bases left unmatched: 12. The length of the CDR3 is 16 residues. Germline V gives CDR1 LGHNA, CDR2 YNFKEQ.

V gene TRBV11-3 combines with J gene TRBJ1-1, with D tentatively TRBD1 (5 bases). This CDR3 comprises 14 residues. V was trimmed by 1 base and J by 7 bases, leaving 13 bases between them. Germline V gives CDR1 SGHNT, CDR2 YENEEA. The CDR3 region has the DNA TGTGCCAGCAGCTTAGGAGGATCTCAGGGTGAAGCTTTCTTT. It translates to CASSLGGSQGEAFF. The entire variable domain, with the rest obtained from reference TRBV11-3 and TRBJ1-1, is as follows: EAGVVQSPRYKIIEKKQPVAFWCNPISGHNTLYWYLQNLGQGPELLIRYENEEAVDDSQLPKDRFSAERLKGVDSTLKIQPAELGDSAVYLCASSLGGSQGEAFFGQGTRLTVV.

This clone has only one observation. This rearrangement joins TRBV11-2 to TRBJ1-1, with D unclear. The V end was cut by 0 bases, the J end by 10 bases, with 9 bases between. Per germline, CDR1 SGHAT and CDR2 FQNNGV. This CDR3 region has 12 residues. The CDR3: CASSLDPAGAFF. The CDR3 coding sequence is TGTGCCAGCAGCTTAGATCCGGCAGGAGCTTTCTTT.